Described below is a single TCR beta chain sequence and its context. This specimen belongs to a study of blood T cell repertoires in COVID-19. The method was immunoSEQ multiplex PCR; TCRdb's version includes in-frame clones alone and lacks a portion of them. This table has fewer than 120,000 clones, 80% to 90% appearing once. Sequencing input: peripheral blood. The receptor comes from a woman in her fifties or sixties with acute or convalescent COVID-19.

The CDR3 DNA reads TGTGCCAGCACCGGACAGGGTTCCAAAAACATTCAGTACTTC. Encoded protein: CASTGQGSKNIQYF. This chain uses TRBV11-3 with TRBJ2-4; TRBD1 aligns across 8 bases. V was pared by 7 bases and J by 2 bases, with 4 bases of the junction left unmatched. CDR3 size: 14 residues. The germline gives CDR1 SGHNT, CDR2 YENEEA.